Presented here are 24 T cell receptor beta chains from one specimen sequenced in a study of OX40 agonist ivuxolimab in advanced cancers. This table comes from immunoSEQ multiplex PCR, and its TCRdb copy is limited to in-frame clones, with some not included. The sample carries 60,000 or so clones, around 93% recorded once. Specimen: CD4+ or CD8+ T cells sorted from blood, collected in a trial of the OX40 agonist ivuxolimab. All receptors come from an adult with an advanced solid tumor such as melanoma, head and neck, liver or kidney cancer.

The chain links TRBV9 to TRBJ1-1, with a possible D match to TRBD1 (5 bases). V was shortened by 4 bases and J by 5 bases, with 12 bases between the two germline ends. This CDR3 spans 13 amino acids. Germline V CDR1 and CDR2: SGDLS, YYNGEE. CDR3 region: CASSLSGRTEAFF. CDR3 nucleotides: TGTGCCAGCAGCTTATCAGGGAGGACTGAAGCTTTCTTT.

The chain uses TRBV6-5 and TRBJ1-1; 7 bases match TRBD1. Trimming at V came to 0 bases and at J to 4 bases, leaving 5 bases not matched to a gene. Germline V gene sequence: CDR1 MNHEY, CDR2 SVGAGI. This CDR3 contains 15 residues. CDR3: CASSYSGRGGTEAFF. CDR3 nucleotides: TGTGCCAGCAGTTACTCTGGCAGGGGGGGCACTGAAGCTTTCTTT.

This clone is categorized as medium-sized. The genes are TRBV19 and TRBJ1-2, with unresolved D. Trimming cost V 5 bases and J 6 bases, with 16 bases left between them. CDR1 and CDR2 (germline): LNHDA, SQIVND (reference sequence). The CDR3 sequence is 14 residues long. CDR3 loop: CASSERSPADGYTF. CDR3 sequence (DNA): TGTGCCAGTAGTGAAAGGTCCCCCGCGGATGGCTACACCTTC.

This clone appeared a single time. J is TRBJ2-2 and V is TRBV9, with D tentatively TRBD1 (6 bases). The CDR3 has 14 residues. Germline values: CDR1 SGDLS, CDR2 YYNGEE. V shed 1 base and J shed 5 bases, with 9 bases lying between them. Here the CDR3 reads CASSVRTGTGELFF. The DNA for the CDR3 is TGTGCCAGCAGCGTACGTACAGGGACCGGGGAGCTGTTTTTT.

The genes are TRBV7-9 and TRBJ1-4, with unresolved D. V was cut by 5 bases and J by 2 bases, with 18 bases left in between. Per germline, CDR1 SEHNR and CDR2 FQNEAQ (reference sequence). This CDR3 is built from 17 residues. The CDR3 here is CASSRSMGGQTNEKLFF. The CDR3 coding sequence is TGTGCCAGCAGCCGTAGCATGGGCGGGCAGACTAATGAAAAACTGTTTTTT.

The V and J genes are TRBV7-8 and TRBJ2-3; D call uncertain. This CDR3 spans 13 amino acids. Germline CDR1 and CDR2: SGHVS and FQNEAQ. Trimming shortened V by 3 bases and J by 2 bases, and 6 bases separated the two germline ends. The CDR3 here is CASSFEDTDTQYF. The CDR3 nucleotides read TGTGCCAGCAGCTTTGAGGACACAGATACGCAGTATTTT.

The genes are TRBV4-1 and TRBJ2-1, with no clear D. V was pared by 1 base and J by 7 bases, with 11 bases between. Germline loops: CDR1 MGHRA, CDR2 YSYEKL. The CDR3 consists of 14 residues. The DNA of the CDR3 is TGCGCCAGCAGCCAAGGTTTGGGGTGGAATGAGCAGTTCTTC. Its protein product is CASSQGLGWNEQFF.

The CDR3 sequence: CASSLGQGVYLSGNTIYF. DNA for the CDR3: TGTGCCAGCAGTTTAGGCCAGGGGGTATACTTATCTGGAAACACCATATATTTT. The chain couples TRBV28 to TRBJ1-3; 7 bases align to TRBD1. The CDR3 length is 18 residues. Trimming cost V 2 bases and J 1 base; bases outside gene matches: 11. The V gene's germline CDR1 is MDHEN and CDR2 SYDVKM. Variable domain in full (rest from reference TRBV28 and TRBJ1-3): DVKVTQSSRYLVKRTGEKVFLECVQDMDHENMFWYRQDPGLGLRLIYFSYDVKMKEKGDIPEGYSVSREKKERFSLILESASTNQTSMYLCASSLGQGVYLSGNTIYFGEGSWLTVV.

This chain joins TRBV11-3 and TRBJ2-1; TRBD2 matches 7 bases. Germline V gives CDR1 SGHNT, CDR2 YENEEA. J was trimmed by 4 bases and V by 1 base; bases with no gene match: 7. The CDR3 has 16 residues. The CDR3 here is CASSLGGGSGYNEQFF. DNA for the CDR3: TGTGCCAGCAGCTTAGGGGGCGGGAGTGGGTACAATGAGCAGTTCTTC.

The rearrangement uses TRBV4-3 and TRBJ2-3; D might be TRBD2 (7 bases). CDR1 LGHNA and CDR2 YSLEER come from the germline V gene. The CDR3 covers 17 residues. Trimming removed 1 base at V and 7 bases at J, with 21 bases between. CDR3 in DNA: TGCGCCAGCAGCCAAGTGGGGGAGGGGGGCGTCTCAAATACGCAGTATTTT. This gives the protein CASSQVGEGGVSNTQYF.

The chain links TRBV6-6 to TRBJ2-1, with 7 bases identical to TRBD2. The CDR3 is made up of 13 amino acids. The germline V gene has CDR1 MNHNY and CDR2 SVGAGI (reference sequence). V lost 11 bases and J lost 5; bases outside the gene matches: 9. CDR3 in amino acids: CAGRAGANNEQFF. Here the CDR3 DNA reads TGTGCCGGAAGGGCGGGAGCAAACAATGAGCAGTTCTTC.

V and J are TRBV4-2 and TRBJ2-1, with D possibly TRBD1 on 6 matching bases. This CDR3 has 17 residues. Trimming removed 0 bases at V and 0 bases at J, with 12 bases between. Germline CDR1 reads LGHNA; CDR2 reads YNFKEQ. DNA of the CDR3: TGTGCCAGCAGCCAAGAACAGGGTGACAGCTCCTACAATGAGCAGTTCTTC. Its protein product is CASSQEQGDSSYNEQFF.

CDR3 residues: CASGWGRGTYNEQFF. CDR3 DNA sequence: TGTGCCAGCGGTTGGGGACGGGGGACCTACAATGAGCAGTTCTTC. The rearrangement joins TRBV28 to TRBJ2-1, with D perhaps matching TRBD2 (6 bases). Germline CDR1 reads MDHEN; CDR2 reads SYDVKM. This CDR3 spans 15 amino acids. The germline V and J ends were trimmed by 8 bases and 2 bases, with 16 bases remaining between them.

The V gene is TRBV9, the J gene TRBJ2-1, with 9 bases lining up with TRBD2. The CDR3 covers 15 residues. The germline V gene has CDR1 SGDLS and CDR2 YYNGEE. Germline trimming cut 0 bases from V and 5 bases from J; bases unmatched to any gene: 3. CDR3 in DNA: TGTGCCAGCAGCGTAGTAGCGGGGGAGAACAATGAGCAGTTCTTC. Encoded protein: CASSVVAGENNEQFF.

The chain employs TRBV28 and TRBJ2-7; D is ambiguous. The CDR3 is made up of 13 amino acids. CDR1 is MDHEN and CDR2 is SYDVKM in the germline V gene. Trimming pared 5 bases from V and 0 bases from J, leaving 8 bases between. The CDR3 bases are TGTGCCAGCAGTCCCTTTCCCTCCTACGAGCAGTACTTC. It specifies CASSPFPSYEQYF.

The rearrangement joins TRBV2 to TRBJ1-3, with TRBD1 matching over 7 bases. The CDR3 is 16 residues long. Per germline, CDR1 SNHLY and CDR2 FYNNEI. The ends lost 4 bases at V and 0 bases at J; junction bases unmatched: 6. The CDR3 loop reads CASSARQGFSGNTIYF. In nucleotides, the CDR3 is TGTGCCAGCAGTGCCCGACAGGGATTCTCTGGAAACACCATATATTTT.

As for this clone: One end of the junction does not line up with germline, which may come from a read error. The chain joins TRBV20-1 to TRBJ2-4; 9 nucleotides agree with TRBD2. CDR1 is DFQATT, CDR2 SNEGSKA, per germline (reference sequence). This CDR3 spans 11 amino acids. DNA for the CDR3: TGCAGTGCTATTGGGGCTAGCGGGACCTTATTC. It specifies CSAIGASGTLF.

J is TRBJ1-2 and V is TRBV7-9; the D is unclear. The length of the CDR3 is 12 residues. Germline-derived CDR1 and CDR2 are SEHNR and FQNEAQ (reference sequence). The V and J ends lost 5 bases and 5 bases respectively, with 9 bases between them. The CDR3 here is CASSLDLYGYTF. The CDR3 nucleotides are TGTGCCAGCAGCCTCGACCTGTATGGCTACACCTTC.

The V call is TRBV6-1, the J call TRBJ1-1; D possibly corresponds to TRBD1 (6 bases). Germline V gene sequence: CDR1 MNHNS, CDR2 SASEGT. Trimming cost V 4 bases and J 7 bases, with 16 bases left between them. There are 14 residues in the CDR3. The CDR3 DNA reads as TGTGCCAGCAGTGCCAGAGCCGGGACAAGTGAAGCTTTCTTT. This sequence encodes CASSARAGTSEAFF.

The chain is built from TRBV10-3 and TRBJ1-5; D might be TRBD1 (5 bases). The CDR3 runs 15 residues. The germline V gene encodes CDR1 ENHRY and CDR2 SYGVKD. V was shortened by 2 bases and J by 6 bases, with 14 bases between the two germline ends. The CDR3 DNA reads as TGTGCCATCAGTGAGCTTGGACAAGTGGGTCAGCCCCAGCATTTT. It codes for CAISELGQVGQPQHF.

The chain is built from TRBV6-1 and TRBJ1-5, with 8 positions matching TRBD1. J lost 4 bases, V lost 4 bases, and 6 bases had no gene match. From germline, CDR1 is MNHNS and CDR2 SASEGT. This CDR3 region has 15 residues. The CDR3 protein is CASSVGQGGNQPQHF. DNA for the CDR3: TGTGCCAGCAGTGTTGGACAGGGAGGGAATCAGCCCCAGCATTTT.

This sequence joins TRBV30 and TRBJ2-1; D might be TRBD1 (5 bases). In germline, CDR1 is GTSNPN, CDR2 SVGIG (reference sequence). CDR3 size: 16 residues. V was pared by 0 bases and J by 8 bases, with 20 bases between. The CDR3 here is CAWSVPLDNEWDEQFF. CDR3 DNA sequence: TGTGCCTGGAGTGTCCCTCTGGACAATGAGTGGGATGAGCAGTTCTTC.

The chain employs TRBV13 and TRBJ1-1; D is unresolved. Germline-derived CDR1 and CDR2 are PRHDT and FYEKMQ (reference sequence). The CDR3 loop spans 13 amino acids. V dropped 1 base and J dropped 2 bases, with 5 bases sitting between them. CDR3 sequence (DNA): TGTGCCAGCAGCTTAGCAGGAAACACTGAAGCTTTCTTT. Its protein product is CASSLAGNTEAFF.

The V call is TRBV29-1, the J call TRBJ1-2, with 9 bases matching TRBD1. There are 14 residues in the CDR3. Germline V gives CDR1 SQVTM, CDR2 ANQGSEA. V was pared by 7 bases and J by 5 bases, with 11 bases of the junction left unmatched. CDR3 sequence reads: CSAVIAGTGYGYTF. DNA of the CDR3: TGCAGCGCTGTCATAGCCGGGACAGGGTATGGCTACACCTTC.